This note documents a single TCR beta chain sequence. What it recognizes is unknown. This sample was taken from a study of radiotherapy plus CTLA-4 blockade in lung cancer. Sequencing was performed with immunoSEQ multiplex PCR; in TCRdb, only in-frame clones are kept and a portion is missing. Of about 98,000 clones listed, approximately 78% were seen once; the top ten hold under 4%. Deletions cut 5 bases from V and 4 bases from J, with 15 bases between. In germline, CDR1 is SSHAT, CDR2 FNYEAQ (reference sequence). This CDR3 spans 14 amino acids. Study-wide results and caveats: TCR clones from tumors expanded in blood after radiotherapy plus ipilimumab.

The chain combines TRBV7-7 with TRBJ2-7, with a weak D call TRBD2 (6 bases). This sequence originates from a human donor with non-small cell lung cancer who had a partial response to radiotherapy plus ipilimumab. The specimen was peripheral blood, collected from a patient treated with radiotherapy plus ipilimumab. The CDR3 sequence: CASSPGLLGYEQYF. For the CDR3, the DNA is TGTGCCAGCAGCCCGGGACTCCTCGGGTACGAGCAGTACTTC.